Described below is a single T cell receptor beta chain sequence and its context. V was cut by 8 bases and J by 2 bases, with 16 bases left in between. This CDR3 region has 14 residues. The germline CDR1 and CDR2 sequences are MNHNY and SVGAGI (reference sequence). Sequencing used immunoSEQ multiplex PCR; TCRdb keeps in-frame clones, though not all of them. The sample has about 200,000 clones; approximately 84% are singletons. This record belongs to a study of blood T cell repertoires in COVID-19. Background on the study: In each case, the material was cDNA or gDNA derived from T cells, B-cell-depleted T cells, or PBMCs.

What was sequenced was peripheral blood. This TCR was sampled from a woman aged 70-85 years with active or convalescent COVID-19. V gene TRBV6-6 combines with J gene TRBJ2-7, with D possibly TRBD1 on 5 matching bases. The CDR3, as DNA: TGTGCCAGCGCGGCGGCAGGGCCCCCCTACGAGCAGTACTTC. Amino acids: CASAAAGPPYEQYF.